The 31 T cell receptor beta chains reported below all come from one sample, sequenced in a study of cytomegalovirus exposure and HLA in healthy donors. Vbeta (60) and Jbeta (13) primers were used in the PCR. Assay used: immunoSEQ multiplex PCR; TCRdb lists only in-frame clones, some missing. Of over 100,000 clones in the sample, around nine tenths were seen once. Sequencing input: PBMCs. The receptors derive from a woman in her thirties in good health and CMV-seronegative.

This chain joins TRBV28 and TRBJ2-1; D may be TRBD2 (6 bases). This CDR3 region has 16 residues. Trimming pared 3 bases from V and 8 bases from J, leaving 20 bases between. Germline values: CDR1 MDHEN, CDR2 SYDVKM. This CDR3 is CASSFIGYASVDEQFF. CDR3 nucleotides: TGTGCCAGCAGTTTTATCGGATATGCTAGCGTCGATGAGCAGTTCTTC.

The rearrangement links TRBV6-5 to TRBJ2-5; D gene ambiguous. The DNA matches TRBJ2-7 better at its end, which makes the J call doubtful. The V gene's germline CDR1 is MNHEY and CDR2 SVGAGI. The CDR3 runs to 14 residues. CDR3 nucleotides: TGTGCCAGCAGTTACTCGTCAGGAAGAGACGAGCAGTACTTC. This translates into CASSYSSGRDEQYF.

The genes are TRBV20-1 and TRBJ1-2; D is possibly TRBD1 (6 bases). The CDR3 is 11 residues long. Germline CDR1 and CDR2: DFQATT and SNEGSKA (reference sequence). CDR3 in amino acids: CSTGTNYGYTF. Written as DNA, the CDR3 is TGCAGCACAGGGACTAACTATGGCTACACCTTC.

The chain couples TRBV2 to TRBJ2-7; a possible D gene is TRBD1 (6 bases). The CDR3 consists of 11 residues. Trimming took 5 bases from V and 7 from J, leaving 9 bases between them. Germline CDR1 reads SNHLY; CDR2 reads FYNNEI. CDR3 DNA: TGTGCCAGCAGTTGGACAGCGGAGCAGTACTTC. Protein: CASSWTAEQYF.

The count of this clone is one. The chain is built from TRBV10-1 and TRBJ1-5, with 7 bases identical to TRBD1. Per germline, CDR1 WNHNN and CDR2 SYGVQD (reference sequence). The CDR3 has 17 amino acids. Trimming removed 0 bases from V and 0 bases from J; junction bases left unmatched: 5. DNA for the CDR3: TGCGCCAGCAGTGAGTCGAACAGGGGACTTAGCAATCAGCCCCAGCATTTT. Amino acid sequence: CASSESNRGLSNQPQHF.

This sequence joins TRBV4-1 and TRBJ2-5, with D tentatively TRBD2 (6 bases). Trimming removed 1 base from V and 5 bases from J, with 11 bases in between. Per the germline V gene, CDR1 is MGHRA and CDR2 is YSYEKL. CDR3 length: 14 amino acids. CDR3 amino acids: CASSQAGTAETQYF. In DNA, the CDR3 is TGCGCCAGCAGCCAAGCCGGGACTGCCGAGACCCAGTACTTC.

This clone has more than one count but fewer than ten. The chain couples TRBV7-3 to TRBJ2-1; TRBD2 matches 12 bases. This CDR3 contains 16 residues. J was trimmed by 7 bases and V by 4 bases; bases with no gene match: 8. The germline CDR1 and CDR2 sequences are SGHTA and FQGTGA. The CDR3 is CASSSGLAGPRNEQFF. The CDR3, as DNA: TGTGCCAGCAGCTCCGGACTAGCGGGACCGCGTAATGAGCAGTTCTTC.

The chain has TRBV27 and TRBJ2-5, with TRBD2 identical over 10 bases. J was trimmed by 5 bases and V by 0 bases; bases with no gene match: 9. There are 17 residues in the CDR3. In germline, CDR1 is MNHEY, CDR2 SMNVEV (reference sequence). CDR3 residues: CASSLSGLAGVWETQYF. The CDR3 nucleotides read TGTGCCAGCAGTTTATCGGGCCTAGCGGGAGTTTGGGAGACCCAGTACTTC.

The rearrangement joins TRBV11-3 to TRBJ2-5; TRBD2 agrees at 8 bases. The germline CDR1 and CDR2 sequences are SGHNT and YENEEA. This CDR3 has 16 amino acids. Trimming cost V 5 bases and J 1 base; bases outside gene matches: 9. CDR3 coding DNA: TGTGCCAGCAGCCCCGGGGGGGGCGCGGGCCAAGAGACCCAGTACTTC. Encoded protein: CASSPGGGAGQETQYF. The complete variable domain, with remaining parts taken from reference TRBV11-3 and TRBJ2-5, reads EAGVVQSPRYKIIEKKQPVAFWCNPISGHNTLYWYLQNLGQGPELLIRYENEEAVDDSQLPKDRFSAERLKGVDSTLKIQPAELGDSAVYLCASSPGGGAGQETQYFGPGTRLLVL.

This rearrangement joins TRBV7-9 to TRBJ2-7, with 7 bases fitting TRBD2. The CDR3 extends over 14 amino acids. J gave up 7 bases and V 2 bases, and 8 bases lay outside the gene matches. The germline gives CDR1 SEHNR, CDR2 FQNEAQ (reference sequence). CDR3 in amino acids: CASSLLAELGEQYF. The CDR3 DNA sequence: TGTGCCAGCAGCTTACTAGCGGAGCTGGGGGAGCAGTACTTC.

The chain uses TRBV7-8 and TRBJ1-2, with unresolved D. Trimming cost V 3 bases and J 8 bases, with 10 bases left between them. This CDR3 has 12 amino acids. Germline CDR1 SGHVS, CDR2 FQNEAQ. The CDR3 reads CASSFRMRGYTF. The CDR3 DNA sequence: TGTGCCAGCAGCTTTCGAATGCGCGGCTACACCTTC.

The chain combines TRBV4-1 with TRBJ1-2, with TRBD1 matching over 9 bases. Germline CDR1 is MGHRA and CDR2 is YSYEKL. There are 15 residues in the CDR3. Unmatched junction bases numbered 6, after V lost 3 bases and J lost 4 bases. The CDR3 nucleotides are TGCGCCAGCAGCCATACAGGGGGCGACCCCTATGGCTACACCTTC. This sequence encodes CASSHTGGDPYGYTF.

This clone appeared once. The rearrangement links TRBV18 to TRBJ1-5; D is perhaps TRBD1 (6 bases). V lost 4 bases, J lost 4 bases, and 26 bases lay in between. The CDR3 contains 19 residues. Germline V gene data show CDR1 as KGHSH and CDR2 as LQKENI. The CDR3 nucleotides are TGTGCCAGCTCACGAGGGGGTGCGGGAGACCTTAAACCAAATCAGCCCCAGCATTTT. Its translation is CASSRGGAGDLKPNQPQHF.

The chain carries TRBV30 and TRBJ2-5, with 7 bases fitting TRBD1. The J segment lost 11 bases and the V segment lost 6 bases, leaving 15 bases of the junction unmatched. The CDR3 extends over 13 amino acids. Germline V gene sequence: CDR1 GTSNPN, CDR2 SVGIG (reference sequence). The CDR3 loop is CACSGQTLREQYF. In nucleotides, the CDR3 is TGTGCCTGTTCGGGACAGACTCTTAGGGAGCAGTACTTC.

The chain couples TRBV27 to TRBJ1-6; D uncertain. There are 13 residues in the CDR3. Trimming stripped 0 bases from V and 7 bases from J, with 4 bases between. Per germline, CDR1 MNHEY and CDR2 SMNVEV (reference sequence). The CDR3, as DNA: TGTGCCAGCAGTTTATCGTCAAATTCACCCCTCCACTTT. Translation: CASSLSSNSPLHF.

As DNA, the CDR3 is TGCGCCAGCAGCCAAGGTGTATCTAGGGGGGGCGATTCACCCCTCCACTTT. This encodes CASSQGVSRGGDSPLHF. The chain recombines TRBV4-1 with TRBJ1-6, with a tentative D call TRBD1 (6 bases). With 1 base removed from V and 8 bases from J, the gap between germline ends came to 18 bases. CDR1 is MGHRA and CDR2 is YSYEKL in the germline V gene. The CDR3 is 17 amino acids.

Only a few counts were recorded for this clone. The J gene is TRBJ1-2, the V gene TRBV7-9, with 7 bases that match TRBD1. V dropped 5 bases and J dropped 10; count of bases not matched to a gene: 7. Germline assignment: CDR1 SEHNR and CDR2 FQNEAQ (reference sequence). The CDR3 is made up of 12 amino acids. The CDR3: CASSRGRGHYTF. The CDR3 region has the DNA TGTGCCAGCAGCCGCGGGAGGGGGCACTACACCTTC.

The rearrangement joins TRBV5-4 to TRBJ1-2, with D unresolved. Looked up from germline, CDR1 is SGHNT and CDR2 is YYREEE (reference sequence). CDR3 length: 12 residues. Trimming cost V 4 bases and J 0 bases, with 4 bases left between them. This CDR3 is CASSATNYGYTF. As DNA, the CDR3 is TGTGCCAGCAGCGCGACTAACTATGGCTACACCTTC.

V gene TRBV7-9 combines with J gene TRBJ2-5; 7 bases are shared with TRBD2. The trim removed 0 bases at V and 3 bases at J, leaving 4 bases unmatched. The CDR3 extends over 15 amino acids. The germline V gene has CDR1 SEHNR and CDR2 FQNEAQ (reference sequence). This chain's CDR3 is CASSLAGGAEETQYF. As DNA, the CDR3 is TGTGCCAGCAGCTTAGCGGGAGGGGCAGAAGAGACCCAGTACTTC. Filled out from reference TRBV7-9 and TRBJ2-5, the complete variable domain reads DTGVSQNPRHKITKRGQNVTFRCDPISEHNRLYWYRQTLGQGPEFLTYFQNEAQLEKSRLLSDRFSAERPKGSFSTLEIQRTEQGDSAMYLCASSLAGGAEETQYFGPGTRLLVL.

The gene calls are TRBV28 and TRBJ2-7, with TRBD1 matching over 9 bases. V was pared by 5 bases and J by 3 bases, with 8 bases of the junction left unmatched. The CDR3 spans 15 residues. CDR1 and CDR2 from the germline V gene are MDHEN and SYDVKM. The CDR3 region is CASSPDRGGVYEQYF. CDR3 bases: TGTGCCAGCAGTCCGGACAGGGGAGGGGTCTACGAGCAGTACTTC.

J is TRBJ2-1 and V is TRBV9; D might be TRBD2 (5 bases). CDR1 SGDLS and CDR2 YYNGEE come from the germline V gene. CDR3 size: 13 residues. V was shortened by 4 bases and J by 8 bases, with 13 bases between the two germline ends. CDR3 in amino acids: CASSPLTRDEQFF. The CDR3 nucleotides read TGTGCCAGCAGCCCCCTTACTAGAGATGAGCAGTTCTTC.

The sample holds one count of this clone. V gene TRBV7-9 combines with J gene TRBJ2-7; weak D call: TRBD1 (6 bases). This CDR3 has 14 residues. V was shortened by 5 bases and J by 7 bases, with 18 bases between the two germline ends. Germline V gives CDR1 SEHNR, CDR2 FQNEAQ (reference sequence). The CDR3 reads CASSPLGPDREQYF. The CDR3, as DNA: TGTGCCAGCAGCCCTTTAGGACCCGACAGGGAGCAGTACTTC. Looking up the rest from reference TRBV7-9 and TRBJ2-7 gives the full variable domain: DTGVSQNPRHKITKRGQNVTFRCDPISEHNRLYWYRQTLGQGPEFLTYFQNEAQLEKSRLLSDRFSAERPKGSFSTLEIQRTEQGDSAMYLCASSPLGPDREQYFGPGTRLTVT.

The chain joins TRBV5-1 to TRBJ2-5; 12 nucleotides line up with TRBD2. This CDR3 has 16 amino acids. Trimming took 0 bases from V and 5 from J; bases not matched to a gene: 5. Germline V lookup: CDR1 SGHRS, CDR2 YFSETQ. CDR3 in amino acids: CASSLASGGALETQYF. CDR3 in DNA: TGCGCCAGCAGCTTGGCTAGCGGGGGGGCTCTGGAGACCCAGTACTTC.

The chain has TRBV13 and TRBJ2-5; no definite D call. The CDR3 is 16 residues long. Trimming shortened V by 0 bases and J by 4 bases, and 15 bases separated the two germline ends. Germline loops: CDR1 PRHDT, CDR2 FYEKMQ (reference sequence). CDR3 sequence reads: CASSLGLGPRLETQYF. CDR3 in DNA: TGTGCCAGCAGCTTAGGCCTGGGCCCTCGCTTAGAGACCCAGTACTTC.

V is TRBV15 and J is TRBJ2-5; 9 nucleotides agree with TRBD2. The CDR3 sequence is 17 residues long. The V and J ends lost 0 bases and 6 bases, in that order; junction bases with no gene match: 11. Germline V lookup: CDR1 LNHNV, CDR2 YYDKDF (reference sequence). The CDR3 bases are TGTGCCACCAGCAGAGATCGTAATAGCGGGAGCGGCCAGACCCAGTACTTC. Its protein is CATSRDRNSGSGQTQYF. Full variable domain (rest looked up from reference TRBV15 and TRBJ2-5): DAMVIQNPRYQVTQFGKPVTLSCSQTLNHNVMYWYQQKSSQAPKLLFHYYDKDFNNEADTPDNFQSRRPNTSFCFLDIRSPGLGDTAMYLCATSRDRNSGSGQTQYFGPGTRLLVL.

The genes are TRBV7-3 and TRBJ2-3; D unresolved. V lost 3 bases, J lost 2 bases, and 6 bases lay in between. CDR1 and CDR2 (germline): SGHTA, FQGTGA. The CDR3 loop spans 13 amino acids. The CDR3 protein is CASSFQNTDTQYF. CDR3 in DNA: TGTGCCAGCAGCTTTCAGAACACAGATACGCAGTATTTT.

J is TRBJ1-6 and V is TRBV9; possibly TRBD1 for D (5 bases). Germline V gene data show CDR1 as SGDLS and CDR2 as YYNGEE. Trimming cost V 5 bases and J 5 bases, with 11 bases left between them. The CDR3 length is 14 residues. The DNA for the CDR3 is TGTGCCAGCAGGGAACAGGACGATAATTCACCCCTCCACTTT. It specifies CASREQDDNSPLHF. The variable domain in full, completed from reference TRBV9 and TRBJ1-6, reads DSGVTQTPKHLITATGQRVTLRCSPRSGDLSVYWYQQSLDQGLQFLIQYYNGEERAKGNILERFSAQQFPDLHSELNLSSLELGDSALYFCASREQDDNSPLHFGNGTRLTVT.

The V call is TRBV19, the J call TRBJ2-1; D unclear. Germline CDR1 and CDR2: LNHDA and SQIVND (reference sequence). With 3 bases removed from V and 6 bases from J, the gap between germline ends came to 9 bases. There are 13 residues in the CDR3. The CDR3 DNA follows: TGTGCCAGTAGTATGCTGACGGGCAATGAGCAGTTCTTC. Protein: CASSMLTGNEQFF.

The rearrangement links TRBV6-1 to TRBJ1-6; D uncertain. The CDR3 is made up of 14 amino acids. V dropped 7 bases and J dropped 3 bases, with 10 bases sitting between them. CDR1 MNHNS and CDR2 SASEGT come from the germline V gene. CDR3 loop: CASIGGLYNSPLHF. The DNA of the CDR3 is TGTGCCAGCATCGGCGGACTCTATAATTCACCCCTCCACTTT.

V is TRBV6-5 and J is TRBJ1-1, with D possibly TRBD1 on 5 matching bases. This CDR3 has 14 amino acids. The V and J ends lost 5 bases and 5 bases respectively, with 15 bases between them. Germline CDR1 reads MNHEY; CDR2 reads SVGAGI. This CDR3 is CASSPQGGWTEAFF. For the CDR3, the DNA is TGTGCCAGCAGTCCCCAGGGAGGCTGGACTGAAGCTTTCTTT.

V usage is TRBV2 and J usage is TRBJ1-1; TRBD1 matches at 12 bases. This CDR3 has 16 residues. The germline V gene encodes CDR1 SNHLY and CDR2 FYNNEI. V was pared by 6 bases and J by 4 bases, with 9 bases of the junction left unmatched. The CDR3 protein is CASRAGTGGSGTEAFF. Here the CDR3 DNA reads TGTGCCAGCAGAGCCGGGACAGGGGGCTCGGGCACTGAAGCTTTCTTT.